The clone carrying this T cell receptor beta chain was seen just once. No antigen is known for it. These data originate in a study of T cells in localized non-small cell lung cancer. Germline V gene lookup returns CDR1 SNHLY and CDR2 FYNNEI. V was trimmed by 6 bases and J by 2 bases, leaving 16 bases between them. The CDR3 covers 15 residues. Using immunoSEQ multiplex PCR, the repertoire was profiled, and TCRdb retains in-frame clones only, with some absent. The repertoire consists of some 16,000 clones, with over 75% occurring once and the leading ten covering around 28%. Overall study findings and caveats: In uninvolved adjacent lung, T cell clonality reached its highest value, exceeding tumor.

The V call is TRBV2, the J call TRBJ2-5; D is perhaps TRBD1 (6 bases). This clonotype originated in an older female donor with stage III squamous cell lung carcinoma. Source: peripheral blood, taken before any cancer treatment. The CDR3 reads CASREQGLGQETQYF. DNA of the CDR3: TGTGCCAGCAGGGAACAGGGTTTGGGGCAAGAGACCCAGTACTTC.